The T cell receptor (beta chain) described here comes from a study of Graves' ophthalmopathy and Graves' hyperthyroidism. This clonotype was detected many times. Its antigen remains unidentified. From RNA, the CDR3 regions of TCR beta chains were amplified and sequenced. First-round RT-PCR employed HTBI primers, with a second-round multiplex PCR after it. TCRdb analysed the multiplex PCR reads with MiXCR anew, one entry per CDR3 protein. The sample shows around 520,000 distinct CDR3 sequences, about 40% of them seen only once. Findings and caveats of the study: Appearing in blood as well were most expanded thyroid clonotypes above 0.001 frequency.

The germline V and J ends were trimmed by 3 bases and 6 bases, with 15 bases remaining between them. The CDR3 contains 14 residues. From germline, CDR1 is SGHDT and CDR2 YYEEEE. This TCR derives from an adult man with Graves' hyperthyroidism. The chain employs TRBV5-6 and TRBJ1-2; TRBD1 might be the D (6 bases). The sample taken for sequencing was peripheral blood or thyroid tissue (not recorded which). CDR3 nucleotide sequence: TGTGCCAGCAGCTCACCAGGGGAGGGTAATGGCTACACCTTC. This gives the protein CASSSPGEGNGYTF.